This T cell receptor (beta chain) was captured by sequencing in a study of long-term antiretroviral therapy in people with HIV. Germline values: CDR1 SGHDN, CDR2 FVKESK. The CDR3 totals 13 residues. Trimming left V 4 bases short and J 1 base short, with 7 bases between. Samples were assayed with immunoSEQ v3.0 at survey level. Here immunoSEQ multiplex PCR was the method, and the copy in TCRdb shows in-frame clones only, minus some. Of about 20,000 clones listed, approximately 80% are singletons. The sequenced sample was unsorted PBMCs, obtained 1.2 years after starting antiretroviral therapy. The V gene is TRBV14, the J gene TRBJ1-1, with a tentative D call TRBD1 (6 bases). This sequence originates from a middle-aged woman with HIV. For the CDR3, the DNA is TGTGCCAGCAGCCGACAGGAGAACACTGAAGCTTTCTTT. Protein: CASSRQENTEAFF.